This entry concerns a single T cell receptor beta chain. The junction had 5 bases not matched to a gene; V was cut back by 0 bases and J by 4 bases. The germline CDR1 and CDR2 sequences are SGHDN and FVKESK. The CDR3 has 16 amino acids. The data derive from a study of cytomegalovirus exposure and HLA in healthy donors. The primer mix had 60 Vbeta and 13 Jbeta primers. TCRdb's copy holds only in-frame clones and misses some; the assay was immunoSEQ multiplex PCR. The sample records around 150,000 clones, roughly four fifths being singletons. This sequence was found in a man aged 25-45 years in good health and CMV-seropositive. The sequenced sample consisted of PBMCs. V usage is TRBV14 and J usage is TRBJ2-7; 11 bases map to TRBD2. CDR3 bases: TGTGCCAGCAGCCAAGATAGGCTAGCGGGAGGTTACGAGCAGTACTTC. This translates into CASSQDRLAGGYEQYF.